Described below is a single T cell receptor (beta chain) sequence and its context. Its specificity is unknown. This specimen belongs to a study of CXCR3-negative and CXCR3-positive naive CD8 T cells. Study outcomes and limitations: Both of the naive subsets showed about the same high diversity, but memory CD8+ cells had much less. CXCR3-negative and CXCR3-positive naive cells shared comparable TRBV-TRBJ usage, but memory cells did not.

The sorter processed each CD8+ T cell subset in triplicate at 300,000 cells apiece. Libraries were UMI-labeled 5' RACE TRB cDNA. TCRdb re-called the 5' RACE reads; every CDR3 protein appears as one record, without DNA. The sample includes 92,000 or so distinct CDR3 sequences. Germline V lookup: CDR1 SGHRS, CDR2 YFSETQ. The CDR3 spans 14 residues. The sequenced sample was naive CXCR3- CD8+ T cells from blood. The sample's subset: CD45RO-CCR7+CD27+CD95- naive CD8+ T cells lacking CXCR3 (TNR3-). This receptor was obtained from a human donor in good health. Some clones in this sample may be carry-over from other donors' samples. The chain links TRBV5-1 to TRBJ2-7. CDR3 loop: CASSLIGLGNEQYF.